The next 27 T cell receptor beta chains were all read from a single sample in a study of T cells in Graves' hyperthyroidism and ophthalmopathy. RNA transcripts provided the source from which TCR beta CDR3 regions were amplified. During a first-round RT-PCR of the TCR CDR3, the HTBI primer set was used. Via MiXCR, TCRdb re-called the multiplex PCR reads, giving one row per CDR3 protein. Here the sample spans approximately 710,000 distinct CDR3 sequences, roughly a sixth being singletons. Sequencing input: blood. Every receptor here comes from a man between 50 and 59 years old with Graves' hyperthyroidism.

This clonotype was observed many times. The V and J genes are TRBV27 and TRBJ2-1; 8 positions agree with TRBD2. The length of the CDR3 is 15 residues. The junction had 11 bases not matched to a gene; V was cut back by 6 bases and J by 7 bases. Per germline, CDR1 MNHEY and CDR2 SMNVEV (reference sequence). The CDR3 DNA is TGTGCCAGCAGCAATACCCGGACTAGCAAGAATGAGCAGTTCTTC. This codes for CASSNTRTSKNEQFF.

The chain has TRBV2 and TRBJ2-7; 7 positions agree with TRBD2. This CDR3 region has 17 residues. The V segment lost 6 bases and the J segment 3 bases; nucleotides outside the gene matches: 17. Germline loops: CDR1 SNHLY, CDR2 FYNNEI. CDR3: CASSSLGAGEPYYEQYF. In DNA form, the CDR3 reads TGTGCCAGCAGCTCCCTTGGGGCGGGAGAACCCTACTACGAGCAGTACTTC. The complete variable domain, with remaining parts taken from reference TRBV2 and TRBJ2-7, reads EPEVTQTPSHQVTQMGQEVILRCVPISNHLYFYWYRQILGQKVEFLVSFYNNEISEKSEIFDDQFSVERPDGSNFTLKIRSTKLEDSAMYFCASSSLGAGEPYYEQYFGPGTRLTVT.

Notes on this clonotype: The CDR3 end shows no conserved phenylalanine or tryptophan, and so a read error is likely. The gene calls are TRBV6-1 and TRBJ2-1; TRBD1 matches at 11 bases. Germline V gene sequence: CDR1 MNHNS, CDR2 SASEGT. CDR3 length: 15 amino acids. With 7 bases clipped from V and 8 bases from J, the junction kept 10 bases outside the gene matches. The CDR3 DNA is TGTGCCAGCAACGGGGCGGGACAGGGGGAAGATGAGCAGTTCTCC. Its translation: CASNGAGQGEDEQFS.

This clonotype was found many times. The V call is TRBV29-1, the J call TRBJ2-7, with D hard to call. Germline CDR1 SQVTM, CDR2 ANQGSEA. V was cut by 4 bases and J by 2 bases, with 15 bases left in between. This CDR3 has 14 amino acids. The CDR3: CSVAFLSGAYEQYF. CDR3 in DNA: TGCAGCGTTGCCTTTCTCTCCGGTGCCTACGAGCAGTACTTC.

Worth noting for this clonotype: Just one base apart from a much larger clone, this may be a read error. The V and J genes are TRBV6-1 and TRBJ1-4, with D possibly being TRBD1 (5 bases). This CDR3 comprises 15 residues. Germline V gene data show CDR1 as MNHNS and CDR2 as SASEGT. This CDR3 is CAGRDSGGFNEKLFF. CDR3 nucleotides: TGTGCCGGCAGGGATTCCGGCGGCTTTAATGAAAAACTGTTTTTT.

This clonotype was picked up many times. J is TRBJ1-4 and V is TRBV5-1; D ambiguous. The V gene lost 0 bases and the J gene lost 0 bases, with 3 bases spanning the gap. Germline loops: CDR1 SGHRS, CDR2 YFSETQ. CDR3 size: 14 residues. The CDR3: CASSLDSTNEKLFF. The CDR3 nucleotides read TGCGCCAGCAGCTTGGACTCAACTAATGAAAAACTGTTTTTT.

This clonotype was detected many times. The chain uses TRBV18 and TRBJ2-5; D ambiguous. CDR1 is KGHSH, CDR2 LQKENI, per germline. This CDR3 is built from 13 residues. Trimming cost V 2 bases and J 5 bases, with 9 bases left between them. The CDR3 spells CASSPDNRETQYF. For the CDR3, the DNA is TGTGCCAGCTCACCAGATAATCGGGAGACCCAGTACTTC.

In its sample, this clonotype was seen many times. The V and J genes are TRBV11-2 and TRBJ1-3, with TRBD1 as a possible D gene (6 bases). V was shortened by 3 bases and J by 0 bases, with 12 bases between the two germline ends. Germline V gives CDR1 SGHAT, CDR2 FQNNGV. This CDR3 is built from 16 residues. The CDR3 DNA reads as TGTGCCAGCAGCTTCGGACAGTCGAGCTCTGGAAACACCATATATTTT. Amino acid sequence: CASSFGQSSSGNTIYF.

This clonotype appeared a few times. The chain employs TRBV30 and TRBJ2-1; D gene unclear. This CDR3 has 15 residues. Trimming stripped 4 bases from V and 3 bases from J, with 16 bases between. From germline, CDR1 is GTSNPN and CDR2 SVGIG (reference sequence). The CDR3 reads CAWNFVWANYNEQFF. In nucleotides, the CDR3 is TGTGCCTGGAATTTTGTCTGGGCCAACTACAATGAGCAGTTCTTC.

Many counts were recorded for this clonotype. The chain links TRBV12-3 or TRBV12-4 to TRBJ2-6; 8 positions match TRBD1. The length of the CDR3 is 20 residues. V was pared by 6 bases and J by 0 bases, with 16 bases of the junction left unmatched. CDR3 sequence (DNA): TGTGCCAGCAGCCCTCCGGGACAGGCTGATTCCCTCTCTGGGGCCAACGTCCTGACTTTC. It translates to CASSPPGQADSLSGANVLTF.

This clonotype was counted at least ten times. V and J are TRBV24-1 and TRBJ2-1; 12 nucleotides agree with TRBD2. V dropped 4 bases and J dropped 5; count of bases not matched to a gene: 2. The V gene's germline CDR1 is KGHDR and CDR2 SFDVKD. This CDR3 has 15 amino acids. Here the CDR3 DNA reads TGTGCCACCAGTGAACTAGCGGGAGGTCACAATGAGCAGTTCTTC. Amino acids: CATSELAGGHNEQFF.

There are many counts of this clonotype. The chain combines TRBV2 with TRBJ1-1; D is unresolved. This CDR3 has 13 amino acids. The V gene lost 4 bases and the J gene lost 5 bases, with 11 bases spanning the gap. Germline V gives CDR1 SNHLY, CDR2 FYNNEI. The CDR3 here is CASSVSGKTEAFF. In nucleotides, the CDR3 is TGTGCCAGCAGTGTTAGCGGTAAGACTGAAGCTTTCTTT.

The V gene is TRBV6-2 or TRBV6-3, the J gene TRBJ1-2; TRBD1 matches at 9 bases. Germline-derived CDR1 and CDR2 are MNHEY and SVGEGT. The CDR3 has 14 amino acids. V shed 8 bases, J shed 4 bases, and the junction held 8 bases outside the gene matches. The CDR3 DNA is TGTGCCAGCGGGAGACCGGGACAGGGCTATGGCTACACCTTC. It encodes CASGRPGQGYGYTF.

In this sample, this clonotype turned up many times. V and J are TRBV6-6 and TRBJ2-2; D tentatively reads TRBD1 or TRBD2 (5 bases each). The CDR3 has 16 amino acids. The V end was cut by 2 bases, the J end by 0 bases, with 10 bases between. Germline loops: CDR1 MNHNY, CDR2 SVGAGI (reference sequence). The CDR3 coding sequence is TGTGCCAGCAGTTACGCGAGGGGACCGAACACCGGGGAGCTGTTTTTT. Protein product: CASSYARGPNTGELFF.

The table lists this clonotype with many counts. V gene TRBV6-2 or TRBV6-3 combines with J gene TRBJ1-1, with no clear D. The germline V gene encodes CDR1 MNHEY and CDR2 SVGEGT. The CDR3 sequence is 14 residues long. V gave up 6 bases and J gave up 5 bases, with 16 bases separating them. CDR3 nucleotides: TGTGCCAGCAGCATAGGGTTCATGAGGACTGAAGCTTTCTTT. As protein: CASSIGFMRTEAFF.

V and J are TRBV27 and TRBJ1-5, with a tentative D call TRBD1 (6 bases). Germline values: CDR1 MNHEY, CDR2 SMNVEV (reference sequence). The CDR3 contains 14 residues. The V and J ends lost 2 bases and 6 bases respectively, with 11 bases between them. This CDR3 reads CASSLKGGGQPQHF. The CDR3 DNA is TGTGCCAGCAGTTTAAAGGGGGGCGGTCAGCCCCAGCATTTT.

This clonotype appeared many times. V and J are TRBV30 and TRBJ2-5, with 12 bases aligning to TRBD2. J was trimmed by 0 bases and V by 2 bases; bases with no gene match: 7. In germline, CDR1 is GTSNPN, CDR2 SVGIG (reference sequence). This CDR3 contains 17 residues. The CDR3 loop is CAWSRGLAGMYQETQYF. The CDR3 DNA reads as TGTGCCTGGAGTCGAGGACTAGCGGGGATGTACCAAGAGACCCAGTACTTC.

This clonotype has at least ten counts. The V call is TRBV10-3, the J call TRBJ2-7; either TRBD1 or TRBD2 may fit D (8 bases each). CDR1 ENHRY and CDR2 SYGVKD come from the germline V gene. Between the trimmed V and J ends, which lost 11 bases and 3 bases, there was a span of 20 bases. The CDR3 has 14 residues. CDR3 region: CAVSGGTGIYEQYF. In DNA, the CDR3 is TGTGCCGTTTCGGGGGGGACAGGCATCTACGAGCAGTACTTC.

This clonotype was seen many times. The rearrangement links TRBV7-3 to TRBJ1-1, with D possibly TRBD1 on 5 matching bases. Trimming shortened V by 5 bases and J by 5 bases, and 12 bases separated the two germline ends. In germline, CDR1 is SGHTA, CDR2 FQGTGA. The CDR3 length is 13 residues. Written as DNA, the CDR3 is TGTGCCAGCAGCCCGCACCAGGGTACTGAAGCTTTCTTT. It encodes CASSPHQGTEAFF.

This clonotype was seen a handful of times. The chain combines TRBV24-1 with TRBJ2-1, with 7 bases aligning to TRBD2. Germline V gene data show CDR1 as KGHDR and CDR2 as SFDVKD. V dropped 10 bases and J dropped 0; count of bases not matched to a gene: 2. CDR3 length equals 13 residues. CDR3 protein: CATGGGSYNEQFF. The CDR3 nucleotides read TGTGCCACGGGGGGGGGCTCCTACAATGAGCAGTTCTTC.

There are many counts of this clonotype. This chain connects TRBV12-3 or TRBV12-4 to TRBJ2-7; D unresolved. V lost 2 bases and J lost 2, with 10 bases in between. The CDR3 sequence is 14 residues long. Written as DNA, the CDR3 is TGTGCCAGCAGTTTAAAGAAGCACCCCTACGAGCAGTACTTC. Translated, it gives CASSLKKHPYEQYF.

This clonotype was seen ten or more times. The rearrangement links TRBV10-3 to TRBJ2-2; D possibly corresponds to TRBD2 (7 bases). Germline values: CDR1 ENHRY, CDR2 SYGVKD. CDR3 length: 15 amino acids. V dropped 3 bases and J dropped 5 bases, with 13 bases sitting between them. The CDR3 nucleotides are TGTGCCATCAGTGATGGGAGGGGGAAAACCGGGGAGCTGTTTTTT. It codes for CAISDGRGKTGELFF.

The CDR3 reads CATSPDRSYEQYF. The DNA of the CDR3 is TGTGCCACCAGCCCTGACAGGTCATACGAGCAGTACTTC. The V gene is TRBV15, the J gene TRBJ2-7, with D possibly TRBD1 on 6 matching bases. The CDR3 runs to 13 residues. Trimming shortened V by 5 bases and J by 4 bases, and 12 bases separated the two germline ends. Germline loops: CDR1 LNHNV, CDR2 YYDKDF (reference sequence).

This clonotype was counted a few times. Being one base from a much bigger clone, this may be a read error. The V call is TRBV30, the J call TRBJ1-1; possibly TRBD1 for D (6 bases). CDR1 is GTSNPN and CDR2 is SVGIG in the germline V gene (reference sequence). The CDR3 runs 13 residues. The CDR3 DNA reads TGTGTCTGGATTTGGGGGGCGAACACTGAAGCTTTCTTT. Its translation: CVWIWGANTEAFF.

This clonotype was observed at least ten times. The J gene is TRBJ1-5, the V gene TRBV12-3 or TRBV12-4, with D possibly TRBD1 on 6 matching bases. V was cut by 8 bases and J by 6 bases, with 20 bases left in between. There are 15 residues in the CDR3. This chain's CDR3 is CASPSRTVKGQPQHF. As DNA, the CDR3 is TGTGCCAGCCCCTCCCGGACAGTAAAAGGTCAGCCCCAGCATTTT.

In this sample, this clonotype turned up many times. V usage is TRBV20-1 and J usage is TRBJ2-3; tentatively, D is TRBD2 (5 bases). CDR1 and CDR2 (germline): DFQATT, SNEGSKA (reference sequence). The CDR3 spans 14 residues. V was clipped by 5 bases and J by 4 bases, with 16 bases between them. The CDR3 DNA follows: TGCAGTGCTTCCGAAGGGCTAGCCCCAGATACGCAGTATTTT. Translation: CSASEGLAPDTQYF.

This clonotype was seen a few times. The genes are TRBV12-3 or TRBV12-4 and TRBJ2-3, with 14 bases aligning to TRBD2. The junction had 6 bases not matched to a gene; V was cut back by 6 bases and J by 4 bases. CDR3 size: 16 residues. The CDR3 loop is CASSFRLAGGADTQYF. The CDR3 DNA is TGTGCCAGCAGCTTTCGACTAGCGGGAGGGGCAGATACGCAGTATTTT.